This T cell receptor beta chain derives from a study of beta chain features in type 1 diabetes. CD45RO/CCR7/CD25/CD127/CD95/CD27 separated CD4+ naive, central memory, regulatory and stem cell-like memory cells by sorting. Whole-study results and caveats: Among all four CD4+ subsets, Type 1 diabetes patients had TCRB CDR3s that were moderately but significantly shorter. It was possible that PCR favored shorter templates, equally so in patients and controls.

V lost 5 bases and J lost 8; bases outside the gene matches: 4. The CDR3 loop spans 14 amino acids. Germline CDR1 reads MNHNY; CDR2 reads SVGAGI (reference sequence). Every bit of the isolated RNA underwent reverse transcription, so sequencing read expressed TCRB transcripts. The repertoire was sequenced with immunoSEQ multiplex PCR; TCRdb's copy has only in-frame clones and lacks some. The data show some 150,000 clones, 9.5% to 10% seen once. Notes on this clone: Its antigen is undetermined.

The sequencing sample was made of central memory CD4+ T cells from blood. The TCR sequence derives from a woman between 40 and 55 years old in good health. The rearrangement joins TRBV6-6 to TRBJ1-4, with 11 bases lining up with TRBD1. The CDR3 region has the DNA TGTGCCAGCAGTCGGACAGGGGGCAAGGAAAAACTGTTTTTT. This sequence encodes CASSRTGGKEKLFF.